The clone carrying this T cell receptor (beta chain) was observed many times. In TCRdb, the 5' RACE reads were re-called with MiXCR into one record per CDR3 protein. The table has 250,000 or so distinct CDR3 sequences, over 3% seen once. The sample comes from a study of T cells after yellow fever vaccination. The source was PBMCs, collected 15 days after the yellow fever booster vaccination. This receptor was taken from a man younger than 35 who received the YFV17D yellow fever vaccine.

The CDR3 is CASYRGGTDTQYF. In nucleotides, the CDR3 is TGTGCCAGCTATAGGGGGGGCACAGATACGCAGTATTTT. The J gene is TRBJ2-3, the V gene TRBV27, with D perhaps being TRBD1 or TRBD2 (6 bases each). Trimming removed 8 bases from V and 1 base from J, with 10 bases in between. Germline V lookup: CDR1 MNHEY, CDR2 SMNVEV (reference sequence). This CDR3 is built from 13 residues.